This entry describes one TCR beta chain. Its antigen is undetermined. As to time point: newly diagnosed GD, antithyroid drugs for less than 3 months. PBMC RNA served as the TCR library source. EDTA tubes received roughly 8.6 milliliters of drawn peripheral blood. This entry comes from a study of regulatory T cells in long-lasting Graves disease. Arm-PCR of CDR3 regions and iRepertoire HTBI primers were the basis on which TCR beta libraries were built. TCRdb re-derived calls from the multiplex PCR reads in MiXCR, one entry per CDR3 protein. Here the sample spans 680,000 or so distinct CDR3 sequences, about 16% being singletons. Study observations and caveats: Persistent patients shared 2,741 public clonotypes among themselves. Newly diagnosed patients shared fewer, at about a thousand.

A further study also used this sample, focusing on T cells in Graves' hyperthyroidism and ophthalmopathy. This second study says: Based on clinical symptoms, serum thyroxine and TRAb, thyroid ultrasound and orbital computed tomography, diagnoses were reached. Classification by a 13 V-J model distinguished ophthalmopathy from stable hyperthyroidism.

This material consisted of peripheral blood mononuclear cells (PBMCs), taken at new diagnosis, from a patient treated with antithyroid drugs. The receptor was derived from a woman between 25 and 40 years old with Graves disease.

CDR3 loop: CASSLFGTGYEKLFF. The CDR3, as DNA: TGTGCCAGCAGTTTATTTGGGACAGGGTATGAAAAACTGTTTTTT. V gene TRBV28 combines with J gene TRBJ1-4; 9 nucleotides line up with TRBD1. The CDR3 loop spans 15 amino acids. Germline CDR1 and CDR2: MDHEN and SYDVKM. V lost 1 base, J lost 6 bases, and 3 bases stayed unmatched.